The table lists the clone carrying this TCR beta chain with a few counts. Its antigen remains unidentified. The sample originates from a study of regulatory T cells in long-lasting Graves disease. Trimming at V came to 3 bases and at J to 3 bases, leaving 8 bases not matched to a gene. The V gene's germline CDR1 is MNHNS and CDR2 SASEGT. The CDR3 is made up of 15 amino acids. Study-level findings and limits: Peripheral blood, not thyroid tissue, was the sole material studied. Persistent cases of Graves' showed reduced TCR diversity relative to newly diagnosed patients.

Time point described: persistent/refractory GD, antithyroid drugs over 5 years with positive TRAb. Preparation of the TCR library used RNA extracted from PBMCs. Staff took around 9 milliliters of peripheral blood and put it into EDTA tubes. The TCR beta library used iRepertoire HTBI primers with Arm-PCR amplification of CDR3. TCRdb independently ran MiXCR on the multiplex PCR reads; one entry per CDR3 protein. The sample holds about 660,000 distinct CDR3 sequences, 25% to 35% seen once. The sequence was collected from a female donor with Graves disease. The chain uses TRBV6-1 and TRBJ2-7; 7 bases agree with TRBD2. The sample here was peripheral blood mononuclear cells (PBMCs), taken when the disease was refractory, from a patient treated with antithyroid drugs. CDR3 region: CASSDRGRGGYEQYF. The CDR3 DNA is TGTGCCAGCAGTGATCGGGGGAGGGGAGGCTACGAGCAGTACTTC.